Presented here are 29 T cell receptor beta chains from one specimen sequenced in a study of blood T cell repertoires in COVID-19. Some clones are missing from TCRdb's copy, which holds only in-frame ones; the method was immunoSEQ multiplex PCR. This table has 75,000 or so clones, roughly 80% appearing once. The sequenced sample consisted of peripheral blood. The source is a woman in her sixties or seventies with acute or convalescent COVID-19.

The chain couples TRBV10-1 to TRBJ2-4, with D perhaps matching TRBD2 (6 bases). Trimming cost V 3 bases and J 0 bases, with 12 bases left between them. This CDR3 contains 16 residues. Germline V gene sequence: CDR1 WNHNN, CDR2 SYGVQD (reference sequence). The CDR3 protein is CASSDIAALAKNIQYF. For the CDR3, the DNA is TGCGCCAGCAGTGATATAGCGGCCTTAGCCAAAAACATTCAGTACTTC.

The chain combines TRBV2 with TRBJ1-6, with TRBD1 identical over 11 bases. The ends lost 5 bases at V and 4 bases at J; junction bases unmatched: 4. The CDR3 contains 16 residues. Per germline, CDR1 SNHLY and CDR2 FYNNEI. The CDR3 DNA follows: TGTGCCAGCAGTCCGGACAGGGGGCGGTATAATTCACCCCTCCACTTT. Translated, it gives CASSPDRGRYNSPLHF.

V gene TRBV28 combines with J gene TRBJ1-2, with a weak D call TRBD1 (5 bases). This CDR3 has 15 amino acids. The germline V gene has CDR1 MDHEN and CDR2 SYDVKM. V was trimmed by 6 bases and J by 2 bases, leaving 16 bases between them. CDR3 nucleotide sequence: TGTGCCAGCAGCCTCCCCAGAGACAGAAACTATGGCTACACCTTC. As protein: CASSLPRDRNYGYTF.

This clone was seen only a few times. The genes are TRBV10-1 and TRBJ2-7, with D possibly matching TRBD2 (6 bases). Germline V gives CDR1 WNHNN, CDR2 SYGVQD (reference sequence). The CDR3 runs to 17 residues. V was shortened by 0 bases and J by 6 bases, with 21 bases between the two germline ends. This CDR3 is CASSESIRLGGIGEQYF. The CDR3, as DNA: TGCGCCAGCAGTGAGTCGATCAGATTGGGGGGAATCGGCGAGCAGTACTTC.

The chain is built from TRBV2 and TRBJ2-5, with 10 bases that match TRBD2. Germline V gene data show CDR1 as SNHLY and CDR2 as FYNNEI. The CDR3 sequence is 16 residues long. V was clipped by 5 bases and J by 0 bases; unmatched bases: 6. The CDR3 is CASSPGTSAYQETQYF. CDR3 coding DNA: TGTGCCAGCAGTCCCGGGACTAGCGCGTACCAAGAGACCCAGTACTTC.

The chain uses TRBV19 and TRBJ2-2, with a weak D call TRBD1 (7 bases). The ends were cut back, 4 bases at V and 7 bases at J, with 16 bases in the middle. The CDR3 covers 15 residues. CDR1 and CDR2 (germline): LNHDA, SQIVND (reference sequence). CDR3 nucleotides: TGTGCCAGTAGTACCCAGACAGGGAGGATCGGGGAGCTGTTTTTT. Translated: CASSTQTGRIGELFF.

The J gene is TRBJ2-7, the V gene TRBV18, with 10 bases fitting TRBD2. CDR3 length: 15 residues. The germline V gene has CDR1 KGHSH and CDR2 LQKENI. Losses at the gene ends were 2 bases for V and 7 bases for J; bases not matched to a gene: 8. CDR3 coding DNA: TGTGCCAGCTCACCATCAGGGAAAGCGGGAGGGGAGCAGTACTTC. It codes for CASSPSGKAGGEQYF.

V is TRBV12-3 or TRBV12-4 and J is TRBJ2-1, with D possibly matching TRBD2 (5 bases). Trimming shortened V by 4 bases and J by 12 bases, and 10 bases separated the two germline ends. This CDR3 has 11 amino acids. The CDR3 here is CASSYLEGQFF. The CDR3 bases are TGTGCCAGCAGTTATTTAGAGGGGCAGTTCTTC.

CDR3 DNA sequence: TGCGCCAGCGGGGAGCGGGGCATCCGGGAGACCCAGTACTTC. Translating gives CASGERGIRETQYF. The V gene is TRBV5-1, the J gene TRBJ2-5; TRBD2 aligns across 7 bases. Germline loops: CDR1 SGHRS, CDR2 YFSETQ. CDR3 size: 14 residues. V gave up 7 bases and J gave up 5 bases; unmatched junction bases: 11. Filled out from reference TRBV5-1 and TRBJ2-5, the complete variable domain reads KAGVTQTPRYLIKTRGQQVTLSCSPISGHRSVSWYQQTPGQGLQFLFEYFSETQRNKGNFPGRFSGRQFSNSRSEMNVSTLELGDSALYLCASGERGIRETQYFGPGTRLLVL.

The gene calls are TRBV7-8 and TRBJ1-2, with 8 bases fitting TRBD1. This CDR3 has 13 amino acids. Germline CDR1 reads SGHVS; CDR2 reads FQNEAQ. V shed 5 bases, J shed 8 bases, and the junction held 7 bases outside the gene matches. CDR3 protein: CASSLTGGEGYTF. CDR3 nucleotide sequence: TGTGCCAGCAGCCTCACAGGGGGTGAAGGCTACACCTTC.

The CDR3 DNA reads TGTGCCAGCAGCTGGTGGACTAGCGGATACTCCTACGAGCAGTACTTC. This sequence encodes CASSWWTSGYSYEQYF. V and J are TRBV5-8 and TRBJ2-7; 10 bases agree with TRBD2. The CDR3 has 16 residues. Unmatched junction bases numbered 6, after V lost 3 bases and J lost 0 bases. Germline loops: CDR1 SGHTS, CDR2 YDEGEE.

This sequence joins TRBV5-4 and TRBJ2-7, with a possible D match to TRBD1 (5 bases). Germline loops: CDR1 SGHNT, CDR2 YYREEE (reference sequence). Trimming stripped 2 bases from V and 6 bases from J, with 12 bases between. The CDR3 covers 13 residues. The CDR3 nucleotides read TGTGCCAGCAGCTTCGCAGGGAAACGCGAGCAGTACTTC. This sequence encodes CASSFAGKREQYF. Together with reference TRBV5-4 and TRBJ2-7, the CDR3 gives the full variable domain: ETGVTQSPTHLIKTRGQQVTLRCSSQSGHNTVSWYQQALGQGPQFIFQYYREEENGRGNFPPRFSGLQFPNYSSELNVNALELDDSALYLCASSFAGKREQYFGPGTRLTVT.

The chain carries TRBV6-1 and TRBJ2-1; TRBD2 agrees at 8 bases. Germline CDR1 and CDR2: MNHNS and SASEGT. The CDR3 contains 13 residues. Trimming removed 3 bases from V and 9 bases from J; junction bases left unmatched: 4. This CDR3 is CASSEWREAEQFF. As DNA, the CDR3 is TGTGCCAGCAGTGAGTGGCGGGAGGCTGAGCAGTTCTTC.

This clone came up a few times. The V gene is TRBV27, the J gene TRBJ1-2; 8 bases line up with TRBD1. Germline assignment: CDR1 MNHEY and CDR2 SMNVEV (reference sequence). The ends lost 3 bases at V and 7 bases at J; junction bases unmatched: 4. The CDR3 length is 13 residues. The chain's CDR3 is CASSFQGAGGYTF. DNA for the CDR3: TGTGCCAGCAGTTTCCAGGGGGCGGGTGGCTACACCTTC.

The genes are TRBV7-3 and TRBJ1-5; tentative D call: TRBD1 (6 bases). V was trimmed by 4 bases and J by 16 bases, leaving 14 bases between them. The V gene's germline CDR1 is SGHTA and CDR2 FQGTGA. The CDR3 is 11 residues long. The CDR3 here is CASSSGATLHF. CDR3 sequence (DNA): TGTGCCAGCAGCTCAGGGGCAACCTTACATTTT.

The chain employs TRBV10-1 and TRBJ2-3; possibly TRBD2 for D (6 bases). V was cut by 0 bases and J by 8 bases, with 30 bases left in between. This CDR3 spans 20 amino acids. Germline V gene sequence: CDR1 WNHNN, CDR2 SYGVQD (reference sequence). The CDR3 region is CASSESVGEVHPTQIGTQYF. The CDR3 region has the DNA TGCGCCAGCAGTGAGTCAGTGGGGGAGGTCCATCCTACACAGATTGGTACGCAGTATTTT.

This rearrangement joins TRBV19 to TRBJ1-1; a possible D gene is TRBD1 (6 bases). Germline lookup yields CDR1 LNHDA and CDR2 SQIVND (reference sequence). The CDR3 consists of 16 residues. V shed 7 bases and J shed 1 base, with 19 bases lying between them. CDR3 loop: CASTTTGQPANTEAFF. In DNA form, the CDR3 reads TGTGCCAGTACCACCACTGGACAGCCGGCGAACACTGAAGCTTTCTTT.

The chain is built from TRBV19 and TRBJ2-1; 10 positions agree with TRBD1. The CDR3 has 14 residues. Trimming at V came to 6 bases and at J to 8 bases, leaving 7 bases not matched to a gene. CDR1 is LNHDA and CDR2 is SQIVND in the germline V gene (reference sequence). The CDR3 reads CASSSGQGFDEQFF. The CDR3 DNA reads as TGTGCCAGTAGCTCGGGACAGGGGTTTGATGAGCAGTTCTTC.

V is TRBV5-1 and J is TRBJ2-7; a possible D gene is TRBD2 (6 bases). Germline V gene sequence: CDR1 SGHRS, CDR2 YFSETQ. CDR3 length equals 15 residues. V dropped 0 bases and J dropped 0 bases, with 10 bases sitting between them. CDR3 in amino acids: CASSLEVGGSYEQYF. For the CDR3, the DNA is TGCGCCAGCAGCTTGGAGGTGGGGGGCTCCTACGAGCAGTACTTC.

V gene TRBV29-1 combines with J gene TRBJ2-2, with 7 bases matching TRBD1. The germline CDR1 and CDR2 sequences are SQVTM and ANQGSEA. This CDR3 comprises 14 residues. V was clipped by 7 bases and J by 0 bases; unmatched bases: 5. CDR3 sequence reads: CSAEGAPNTGELFF. The CDR3 region has the DNA TGCAGCGCAGAGGGGGCACCGAACACCGGGGAGCTGTTTTTT.

The V call is TRBV10-3, the J call TRBJ2-3; TRBD2 agrees at 11 bases. This CDR3 has 18 residues. Germline V gene lookup returns CDR1 ENHRY and CDR2 SYGVKD. V lost 2 bases, J lost 0 bases, and 7 bases stayed unmatched. Written as DNA, the CDR3 is TGTGCCATCAGTGAGACTAGCGGGAGAGGGTGGAGCACAGATACGCAGTATTTT. This encodes CAISETSGRGWSTDTQYF.

This chain uses TRBV29-1 with TRBJ2-1; a weak D match, TRBD2 (5 bases). Germline-derived CDR1 and CDR2 are SQVTM and ANQGSEA. The CDR3 contains 12 residues. CDR3 protein: CTTREGYNEQFF. Here the CDR3 DNA reads TGCACCACTCGTGAGGGCTACAATGAGCAGTTCTTC.

The chain couples TRBV29-1 to TRBJ1-2; weak D call: TRBD1 (5 bases). Germline values: CDR1 SQVTM, CDR2 ANQGSEA. The germline V and J ends were trimmed by 4 bases and 7 bases, with 10 bases remaining between them. The CDR3 consists of 11 residues. CDR3: CSVAGSGGYTF. CDR3 DNA sequence: TGCAGCGTTGCAGGGTCCGGTGGCTACACCTTC.

The J gene is TRBJ2-2, the V gene TRBV6-1; D is possibly TRBD2 (5 bases). The CDR3 consists of 17 residues. Germline V lookup: CDR1 MNHNS, CDR2 SASEGT. V lost 6 bases and J lost 4, with 21 bases in between. The CDR3 DNA follows: TGTGCCAGCAGGGAACCTGAGGGCCGCCCGGTCACCGGGGAGCTGTTTTTT. Translating gives CASREPEGRPVTGELFF.

The rearrangement joins TRBV7-9 to TRBJ1-5, with a weak D call TRBD1 (5 bases). V lost 0 bases and J lost 4, with 7 bases in between. Germline values: CDR1 SEHNR, CDR2 FQNEAQ (reference sequence). There are 14 residues in the CDR3. The DNA of the CDR3 is TGTGCCAGCAGCTTAGCGGCAGGGAATCAGCCCCAGCATTTT. Protein product: CASSLAAGNQPQHF.

The genes are TRBV18 and TRBJ2-3; 10 bases agree with TRBD2. Germline loops: CDR1 KGHSH, CDR2 LQKENI. The CDR3 runs to 16 residues. Trimming removed 0 bases from V and 1 base from J; junction bases left unmatched: 1. CDR3 amino acids: CASSPPSGGGTDTQYF. For the CDR3, the DNA is TGTGCCAGCTCACCACCGAGCGGGGGGGGCACAGATACGCAGTATTTT.

This chain uses TRBV10-3 with TRBJ2-1, with TRBD2 matching over 8 bases. CDR1 and CDR2 (germline): ENHRY, SYGVKD. The CDR3 consists of 16 residues. Trimming cost V 3 bases and J 6 bases; bases outside gene matches: 10. This CDR3 is CAISDTASLAGNEQFF. As DNA, the CDR3 is TGTGCCATCAGTGATACCGCTTCGCTAGCGGGCAATGAGCAGTTCTTC.

The V call is TRBV30, the J call TRBJ1-1; D is ambiguous. V lost 0 bases and J lost 0, with 5 bases in between. The CDR3 covers 13 residues. Germline CDR1 GTSNPN, CDR2 SVGIG (reference sequence). The CDR3 bases are TGTGCCTGGAGTGTAAATATGAACACTGAAGCTTTCTTT. Its translation is CAWSVNMNTEAFF.

V is TRBV2 and J is TRBJ2-1; D might be TRBD2 (6 bases). The germline V and J ends were trimmed by 6 bases and 3 bases, with 15 bases remaining between them. The CDR3 is made up of 15 amino acids. CDR1 is SNHLY, CDR2 FYNNEI, per germline. CDR3 region: CASRATSLYYNEQFF. The CDR3 region has the DNA TGTGCCAGCAGAGCCACTAGCTTATACTACAATGAGCAGTTCTTC.